This TCR beta chain was identified during a study of shared clonotypes between healthy human individuals. The wider study: The donor pool was made up of a couple of women and a few men aged 18 to 49. Study-wide points: Tissues were not sampled, only blood, and their repertoires likely differ. Clonotypes shared by all four donors outscored non-shared clonotypes in generation probability.

Germline V gene lookup returns CDR1 SSHAT and CDR2 FNYEAQ (reference sequence). This CDR3 comprises 15 residues. This clone was detected a few times. Its antigen is undetermined. A read error may account for a junction end that differs from germline. Both subsets, CD45RA+ naive and CD45RA-negative memory, were split from the CD4+ cells. The table came from immunoSEQ multiplex PCR; TCRdb's copy has only in-frame clones and leaves some out. The sample has 300,000 to 350,000 clones, around 67% seen once. Sequencing was performed on memory CD4+ T cells sorted from blood. Subset in this sample: CD45RA-negative fraction. The TCR originated in a man aged 30 to 39 in good health. The V gene is TRBV7-7, the J gene TRBJ2-5, with 9 bases that match TRBD1. CDR3: CASSQVGTGRETQYF. The CDR3 nucleotides are TGTGCTAGCAGCCAAGTAGGGACAGGGAGGGAGACCCAGTACTTC.